This is a list of T cell receptor beta chains from one sample in a study of T cells in Graves' hyperthyroidism and ophthalmopathy. TCRdb reanalysed the multiplex PCR reads using MiXCR and keeps one entry per CDR3 protein. The table includes more than 300,000 distinct CDR3 sequences, less than 20% detected once. The material sequenced was blood. All receptors derive from a man younger than 35 with Graves' ophthalmopathy. The CDR3 runs from the conserved cysteine through the conserved F or W. A D gene is named only where the DNA matches it firmly. A clone size is listed for some rows: how often the clone was seen (once, few, many), or a class if it is expanded.

TGCAGTCCAACCCCCCCTGGCCGGGACATAGGAGAGACCCAGTACTTC | CSPTPPGRDIGETQYF | TRBJ2-5 | 16 | - | TRBV29-1 | -
TGTGCCAGCAGGGGCTTAGCGGGGGGGCGCACAGATACGCAGTATTTT | CASRGLAGGRTDTQYF | TRBJ2-3 | 16 | many | TRBV2 | TRBD2
TGCAGCGTTGTCTTAGGGACCTCCTACGAGCAGTACTTC | CSVVLGTSYEQYF | TRBJ2-7 | 13 | - | TRBV29-1 | -
TGTGCCAGCAGCCAAGGGGGGACTAGCGGGTCTCGCGACGAGCAGTACTTC | CASSQGGTSGSRDEQYF | TRBJ2-7 | 17 | - | TRBV14 | TRBD2
TGTGCCAGCAGCGTAGAGGACAGGGGATCTGGCTACACCTTC | CASSVEDRGSGYTF | TRBJ1-2 | 14 | - | TRBV9 | TRBD1
TGTGCCAGCAGCTTAGAAATACAGAGGGAGACCCAGTACTTC | CASSLEIQRETQYF | TRBJ2-5 | 14 | many | TRBV11-2 | -
TGTGCCAGTAGTAGACAACGGACAGGCGTCTACGAGCAGTACTTC | CASSRQRTGVYEQYF | TRBJ2-7 | 15 | - | TRBV19 | TRBD1
TGCGCCAGCAGCCTTCACGGGGGGGCCGCCTACAATGAGCAGTTCTTC | CASSLHGGAAYNEQFF | TRBJ2-1 | 16 | few | TRBV4-1 | TRBD2
TGTGCCAGCAGAAAGGGACTAGCGGGTGGTGGAGATACGCAGTATTTT | CASRKGLAGGGDTQYF | TRBJ2-3 | 16 | - | TRBV7-6 | TRBD2
TGTGCCAGCAGTGAAAGCACAGGGGGCGGATATAGCAATCAGCCCCAGCATTTT | CASSESTGGGYSNQPQHF | TRBJ1-5 | 18 | many | TRBV6-1 | TRBD1
TGTGCCAGCACCAACTCCGGGACAGGCGAGTACGAGCAGTACTTC | CASTNSGTGEYEQYF | TRBJ2-7 | 15 | few | TRBV6-1 | TRBD1
TGTGCCAGCTCACCACCTGCCTCGGGTCCTTCCTACAATGAGCAGTTCTTC | CASSPPASGPSYNEQFF | TRBJ2-1 | 17 | many | TRBV18 | -
TGTGCCAGCAGCCAAGAGGGGCAGGGGCGGAGGAATGAGCAGTTCTTC | CASSQEGQGRRNEQFF | TRBJ2-1 | 16 | many | TRBV4-2 | -
TGTGCCAGCAGCGGGGGAGACTCGGCACCCTACAATGAGCAGTTCTTC | CASSGGDSAPYNEQFF | TRBJ2-1 | 16 | - | TRBV5-8 | -
TGCAGCGTTGAAGATATATTCAACTATGGCTACACCTTC | CSVEDIFNYGYTF | TRBJ1-2 | 13 | few | TRBV29-1 | -
TGTGCCAGCAGCCCCCGGGAGGACTCCTACGAGCAGTACTTC | CASSPREDSYEQYF | TRBJ2-7 | 14 | many | TRBV7-8 | TRBD2
TGTGCCAGCTCAAAAGACGGACCGAACACTGAAGCTTTCTTT | CASSKDGPNTEAFF | TRBJ1-1 | 14 | many | TRBV18 | -
TGCGCCAGCAGCCCCAACCCGGGGGGGCTCTGGAGCGATGAGCAGTTCTTC | CASSPNPGGLWSDEQFF | TRBJ2-1 | 17 | many | TRBV5-1 | TRBD2
TGTGCCAGCAGTTACTCGGGGGGCCCCCTGAGGGATCAGCCCCAGCATTTT | CASSYSGGPLRDQPQHF | TRBJ1-5 | 17 | - | TRBV6-5 | -
TGCGCCAGCAGCCAACGGACAGGGAATGGCGAGCAGTACTTC | CASSQRTGNGEQYF | TRBJ2-7 | 14 | few | TRBV5-1 | TRBD1
TGTGCCAGCAGTTCCGGGACAGGGATCGCGTGGGGCAATCAGCCCCAGCATTTT | CASSSGTGIAWGNQPQHF | TRBJ1-5 | 18 | many | TRBV6-1 | TRBD1
TGCAGTGCTCCACGGACAGAGGGGGGAAGGCAGTTCTTC | CSAPRTEGGRQFF | TRBJ2-1 | 13 | few | TRBV20-1 | -
TGTGCCAGTAGTATCCTGCTAAACGGCGACGAGCAGTACTTC | CASSILLNGDEQYF | TRBJ2-7 | 14 | many | TRBV19 | -
TGTGCCAGCAGCTTGAGGGTCCTCAATCAGCCCCAGCATTTT | CASSLRVLNQPQHF | TRBJ1-5 | 14 | - | TRBV5-8 | -
TGTGCCAGTAGTTTTAGCGGGGCGTCGAACACCGGGGAGCTGTTTTTT | CASSFSGASNTGELFF | TRBJ2-2 | 16 | - | TRBV19 | TRBD2
TGCAGTGCTCAACGGACAGGGAGGTCCGTACGGTACAATGAGCAGTTCTTC | CSAQRTGRSVRYNEQFF | TRBJ2-1 | 17 | - | TRBV20-1 | TRBD1
TGTGCCAGCAGCCAGCGGGGAGGGGGGGGGGAGACCCAGTACTTC | CASSQRGGGGETQYF | TRBJ2-5 | 15 | many | TRBV12-3/TRBV12-4 | -
TGTGCCAGCTCACCGCCGGGACAGCCCCGTCCTTTTGAAAAACTGTTTTTT | CASSPPGQPRPFEKLFF | TRBJ1-4 | 17 | - | TRBV18 | TRBD1
TGCAGCGTTGACCCTAGTCGTGGTACGCAGTATTTT | CSVDPSRGTQYF | TRBJ2-3 | 12 | few | TRBV29-1 | -
TGTGCCAGCAGCTATGGACACATGAACACTGAAGCTTTCTTT | CASSYGHMNTEAFF | TRBJ1-1 | 14 | many | TRBV11-1 | -
TGTGCCAGCAGCCCAGGACTAGCGGGGTCAAACAATGAGCAGTTCTTC | CASSPGLAGSNNEQFF | TRBJ2-1 | 16 | many | TRBV7-8 | TRBD2
TGTGCCAGCAGCCGACAGGGAGGCAGCAATCAGCCCCAGCATTTT | CASSRQGGSNQPQHF | TRBJ1-5 | 15 | many | TRBV12-3/TRBV12-4 | TRBD1